The present T cell receptor (beta chain) was sequenced within a study of blood T cell repertoires in COVID-19. Study as a whole: The United States, Italy and Spain supplied acute and convalescent COVID-19 samples. T cells, B-cell-depleted T cells, or PBMCs provided the cDNA or gDNA that served as material.

Authors' data handling: Estimated nucleated cell counts came from reference gene primer amplification. This table comes from immunoSEQ multiplex PCR, and its TCRdb copy is limited to in-frame clones, with some not included. V and J calls and clone size are those listed in that table; D and trimming were worked out from the DNA. This sample has a few hundred thousand clones, with around 83% found just once. The CDR3 is made up of 14 amino acids. The germline gives CDR1 SEHNR, CDR2 FQNEAQ (reference sequence). V trimming: 5 bases; J trimming: 7 bases; junction bases outside the gene matches: 3. This clone was recorded only once.

The chain links TRBV7-9 to TRBJ2-1; 12 nucleotides agree with TRBD2. The sequence was obtained from a man aged 25 to 45 who had recovered from COVID-19. Sequenced: peripheral blood. The CDR3 protein is CASSAGLAGNEQFF. Here the CDR3 DNA reads TGTGCCAGCAGCGCCGGACTAGCGGGGAATGAGCAGTTCTTC.